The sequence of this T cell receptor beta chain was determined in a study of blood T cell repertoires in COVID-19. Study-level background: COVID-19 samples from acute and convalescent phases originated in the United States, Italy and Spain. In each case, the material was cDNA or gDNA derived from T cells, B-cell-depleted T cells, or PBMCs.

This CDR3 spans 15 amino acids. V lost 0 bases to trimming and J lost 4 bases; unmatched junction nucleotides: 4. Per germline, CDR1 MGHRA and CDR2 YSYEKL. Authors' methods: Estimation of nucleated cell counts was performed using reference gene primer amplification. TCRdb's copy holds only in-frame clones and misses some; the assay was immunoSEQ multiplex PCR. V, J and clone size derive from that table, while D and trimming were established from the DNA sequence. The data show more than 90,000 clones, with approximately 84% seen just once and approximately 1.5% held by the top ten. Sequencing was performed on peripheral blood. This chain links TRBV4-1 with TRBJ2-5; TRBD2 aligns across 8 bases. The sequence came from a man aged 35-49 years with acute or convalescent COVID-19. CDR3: CASSQEGGGLETQYF. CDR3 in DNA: TGCGCCAGCAGCCAAGAAGGCGGGGGGCTAGAGACCCAGTACTTC.